These 15 T cell receptor beta chains were sequenced from one sample in a study of technical replicates of blood from a few donors listed by TCRdb under 2017. Library creation used the immunoSEQ multiplex PCR assay. Entries here come from immuneACCESS through TCRdb and include only in-frame sequences with V and J called. Some clones fail to appear in such tables; in the studies checked, an unresolved V gene covers under half of the shortfall, and the cause of the remainder is unknown. The sample table holds 10,000 to 12,000 clones, of which roughly 94% were seen once. The leading ten clones occupy about 7.1% of the sample. Sequenced: PBMCs. Receptors originate from a human donor in good health.

CDR3 DNA sequence: TGCGCCAGCAGTGCCGGGACAGAGGTCAATGAGCAGTTCTTC. Translated, it gives CASSAGTEVNEQFF. This rearrangement joins TRBV10-1 to TRBJ2-1; 7 positions agree with TRBD1. CDR3 size: 14 residues. The germline CDR1 and CDR2 sequences are WNHNN and SYGVQD (reference sequence). Trimming took 4 bases from V and 6 from J; bases not matched to a gene: 6.

V usage is TRBV6-1 and J usage is TRBJ2-7; D ambiguous. CDR1 is MNHNS, CDR2 SASEGT, per germline. The V and J ends lost 7 bases and 4 bases respectively, with 8 bases between them. The CDR3 length is 11 residues. This CDR3 reads CASTSVYEQYF. The CDR3 DNA is TGTGCCAGCACATCAGTATACGAGCAGTACTTC.

The chain recombines TRBV5-1 with TRBJ1-2; TRBD1 matches 9 bases. CDR3 length: 15 amino acids. J lost 6 bases, V lost 4 bases, and 10 bases had no gene match. CDR1 is SGHRS, CDR2 YFSETQ, per germline. The CDR3 loop is CASSLRTGTGNGYTF. The DNA of the CDR3 is TGCGCCAGCAGCCTGAGAACCGGGACAGGGAATGGCTACACCTTC.

This chain connects TRBV6-1 to TRBJ1-4; TRBD1 might be the D (6 bases). V lost 8 bases to trimming and J lost 6 bases, with 16 bases between them. The germline V gene has CDR1 MNHNS and CDR2 SASEGT. The CDR3 contains 14 residues. The CDR3 region is CASHRSGEYEKLFF. CDR3 nucleotides: TGTGCCAGCCATCGATCAGGGGAGTATGAAAAACTGTTTTTT.

The chain couples TRBV7-2 to TRBJ1-5; the D gene is possibly TRBD1 (6 bases). Germline values: CDR1 SGHTA, CDR2 FQGNSA. Trimming stripped 5 bases from V and 13 bases from J, with 15 bases between. The CDR3 totals 12 residues. CDR3 region: CASSTNRERQHF. The CDR3, as DNA: TGTGCCAGCAGCACAAACAGGGAGCGACAGCATTTT.

CDR3 bases: TGTGCCAGCAGCTTACAGGGCGGGAACACTGAAGCTTTCTTT. Translated: CASSLQGGNTEAFF. The chain recombines TRBV7-9 with TRBJ1-1; D is possibly TRBD1 (5 bases). With 2 bases removed from V and 1 base from J, the gap between germline ends came to 8 bases. The germline V gene has CDR1 SEHNR and CDR2 FQNEAQ (reference sequence). This CDR3 is 14 amino acids long. The whole variable domain, filled in from reference TRBV7-9 and TRBJ1-1, reads DTGVSQNPRHKITKRGQNVTFRCDPISEHNRLYWYRQTLGQGPEFLTYFQNEAQLEKSRLLSDRFSAERPKGSFSTLEIQRTEQGDSAMYLCASSLQGGNTEAFFGQGTRLTVV.

The chain employs TRBV4-2 and TRBJ2-3; 15 positions match TRBD2. Germline V gives CDR1 LGHNA, CDR2 YNFKEQ. The CDR3 has 16 residues. J gave up 4 bases and V 4 bases, and 3 bases lay outside the gene matches. CDR3 amino acids: CASSPRTSGRADTQYF. The DNA of the CDR3 is TGTGCCAGCAGCCCGCGGACTAGCGGGAGGGCAGATACGCAGTATTTT.

The chain combines TRBV2 with TRBJ1-4; no clear D. Trimming removed 2 bases from V and 4 bases from J, with 5 bases in between. CDR1 is SNHLY, CDR2 FYNNEI, per germline. The CDR3 sequence is 13 residues long. CDR3 coding DNA: TGTGCCAGCAGTGAACGGGGTAATGAAAAACTGTTTTTT. Translating it yields CASSERGNEKLFF.

The chain recombines TRBV28 with TRBJ1-2, with D possibly being TRBD1 (6 bases). In germline, CDR1 is MDHEN, CDR2 SYDVKM. Trimming took off 1 base at V and 5 bases at J, with 11 bases between the two ends. This CDR3 is 14 amino acids long. CDR3 loop: CASSLSRGAYGYTF. DNA of the CDR3: TGTGCCAGCAGTTTATCACGGGGGGCATATGGCTACACCTTC.

CDR3 sequence (DNA): TGTGCCAGCAGCTTAGATACTAGCCGCGCAGATACGCAGTATTTT. Residues: CASSLDTSRADTQYF. The chain is built from TRBV7-2 and TRBJ2-3; D is perhaps TRBD2 (6 bases). The germline V and J ends were trimmed by 1 base and 4 bases, with 12 bases remaining between them. The germline V gene has CDR1 SGHTA and CDR2 FQGNSA. The CDR3 sequence is 15 residues long.

This clone was picked up one time. V and J are TRBV5-5 and TRBJ1-3; a possible D gene is TRBD1 (6 bases). Trimming took 4 bases from V and 4 from J, leaving 12 bases between them. Looked up from germline, CDR1 is SGHKS and CDR2 is YYEKEE (reference sequence). This CDR3 has 14 amino acids. CDR3 sequence reads: CASSTDRGGNTIYF. CDR3 DNA sequence: TGTGCCAGCAGCACGGACAGAGGGGGAAACACCATATATTTT.

V usage is TRBV7-7 and J usage is TRBJ2-2, with TRBD1 as a possible D gene (5 bases). This CDR3 has 13 residues. V was shortened by 8 bases and J by 2 bases, with 9 bases between the two germline ends. Germline CDR1 and CDR2: SSHAT and FNYEAQ (reference sequence). Here the CDR3 reads CASEGDNTGELFF. The CDR3 nucleotides are TGTGCCAGCGAAGGGGATAACACCGGGGAGCTGTTTTTT.

In DNA, the CDR3 is TGTGCCAGCAGTTCTGGGACAGGGGGCGCGGAGACCCAGTACTTC. It is translated as CASSSGTGGAETQYF. This sequence joins TRBV28 and TRBJ2-5, with TRBD1 matching 12 bases. The CDR3 has 15 residues. From germline, CDR1 is MDHEN and CDR2 SYDVKM. V dropped 4 bases and J dropped 5; count of bases not matched to a gene: 5. Filled out from reference TRBV28 and TRBJ2-5, the complete variable domain reads DVKVTQSSRYLVKRTGEKVFLECVQDMDHENMFWYRQDPGLGLRLIYFSYDVKMKEKGDIPEGYSVSREKKERFSLILESASTNQTSMYLCASSSGTGGAETQYFGPGTRLLVL.

V is TRBV7-2 and J is TRBJ2-1; D is unclear. The CDR3 runs to 16 residues. Per the germline V gene, CDR1 is SGHTA and CDR2 is FQGNSA. The V and J ends lost 0 bases and 8 bases respectively, with 17 bases between them. The CDR3 protein is CASSLAISASLYEQFF. CDR3 coding DNA: TGTGCCAGCAGCTTAGCCATATCGGCTAGTTTGTATGAGCAGTTCTTC.

V is TRBV18 and J is TRBJ1-2, with D possibly TRBD1 on 6 matching bases. V gave up 4 bases and J gave up 7 bases, with 28 bases separating them. Looked up from germline, CDR1 is KGHSH and CDR2 is LQKENI. CDR3 size: 18 residues. The CDR3 sequence is CASSLQGSVENGPSGYTF. Here the CDR3 DNA reads TGTGCCAGCTCACTACAGGGTTCCGTGGAAAATGGCCCCTCTGGCTACACCTTC.